This is a list of T cell receptor beta chains from one sample in a study of blood T cell repertoires in COVID-19. Sequencing was performed with immunoSEQ multiplex PCR; in TCRdb, only in-frame clones are kept and a portion is missing. The repertoire holds fewer than 350,000 clones, around 89% seen once, with roughly 4.3% in the top ten. Sequenced input: PBMCs or T cells enriched from blood (not recorded which). These receptor sequences come from a woman under 40 with acute COVID-19. Both conserved end residues are part of each CDR3. The D gene is left open where the match is weak. Not all rows give a size; the values are once, few, many and, for expanded clones, a class.

abundance: many; v_gene: TRBV6-4; j_gene: TRBJ2-3; d_gene: TRBD2; CDR3nt: TGTGCCAGCAGTGACACTAGCGGGAGGCCCACAGATACGCAGTATTTT; CDR3aa: CASSDTSGRPTDTQYF
abundance: once; v_gene: TRBV11-2; j_gene: TRBJ2-7; d_gene: TRBD2; CDR3nt: TGTGCCAGCACGGGGGGAACCTCGGGACTAGCGGGAATCAACGAGCAGTACTTC; CDR3aa: CASTGGTSGLAGINEQYF
abundance: .; v_gene: TRBV3-1/TRBV3-2; j_gene: TRBJ2-5; d_gene: .; CDR3nt: TGTGCCAGCAGCCAAGGGGCGGGACAAGAGACCCAGTACTTC; CDR3aa: CASSQGAGQETQYF
abundance: .; v_gene: TRBV11-3; j_gene: TRBJ2-7; d_gene: .; CDR3nt: TGTGCCAGCAGCTTGGAACCCGACGGGGAGCAGTACTTC; CDR3aa: CASSLEPDGEQYF
abundance: .; v_gene: TRBV4-1; j_gene: TRBJ1-6; d_gene: .; CDR3nt: TGCGCCAGCAGCCAAGATTGGAGCTCACCCCTCCACTTT; CDR3aa: CASSQDWSSPLHF
abundance: .; v_gene: TRBV15; j_gene: TRBJ2-7; d_gene: .; CDR3nt: TGTGCCACCAGCAGAGATTTCAGCAGGGGCTCCTACGAGCAGTACTTC; CDR3aa: CATSRDFSRGSYEQYF
abundance: .; v_gene: TRBV6-5; j_gene: TRBJ2-7; d_gene: TRBD2; CDR3nt: TGTGCCAGCAGGCGGGAGCCCCTAGCCTACGAGCAGTACTTC; CDR3aa: CASRREPLAYEQYF
abundance: .; v_gene: TRBV5-4; j_gene: TRBJ2-7; d_gene: .; CDR3nt: TGTGCCAGCAGCCTTGCCGGGGAGCAGTACTTC; CDR3aa: CASSLAGEQYF
abundance: .; v_gene: TRBV2; j_gene: TRBJ2-7; d_gene: .; CDR3nt: TGTGCCAGCAGCCGGGACAATTCGTGGTCCGAGCAGTACTTC; CDR3aa: CASSRDNSWSEQYF
abundance: .; v_gene: TRBV6-2/TRBV6-3; j_gene: TRBJ2-2; d_gene: .; CDR3nt: TGTGCCAGCAGTTACCCGGCCGGGGAGCTGTTTTTT; CDR3aa: CASSYPAGELFF
abundance: .; v_gene: TRBV27; j_gene: TRBJ2-2; d_gene: TRBD2; CDR3nt: TGTGCCAGCAGTTTATCCGGGACTAGCGGGAGGTACACCGGGGAGCTGTTTTTT; CDR3aa: CASSLSGTSGRYTGELFF
abundance: .; v_gene: TRBV7-8; j_gene: TRBJ2-1; d_gene: .; CDR3nt: TGTGCCAGCAGCCTCGGGACTTGGCCCGGGGATGAGCAGTTCTTC; CDR3aa: CASSLGTWPGDEQFF
abundance: .; v_gene: TRBV27; j_gene: TRBJ2-1; d_gene: .; CDR3nt: TGTGCCAGCAGTTTTATAGCGTTTAGCTCCTACAATGAGCAGTTCTTC; CDR3aa: CASSFIAFSSYNEQFF
abundance: .; v_gene: TRBV28; j_gene: TRBJ1-2; d_gene: .; CDR3nt: TGTGCCAGCAGCTGGCAGGGATCAGGCTACACCTTC; CDR3aa: CASSWQGSGYTF
abundance: many; v_gene: TRBV4-3; j_gene: TRBJ2-3; d_gene: .; CDR3nt: TGCGCCAGCAGCCAAGATGGAGTAGCCACAGATACGCAGTATTTT; CDR3aa: CASSQDGVATDTQYF
abundance: .; v_gene: TRBV7-2; j_gene: TRBJ1-4; d_gene: .; CDR3nt: TGTGCCAGCAGCGGCTTTAACGCGGGGGGAACTAATGAAAAACTGTTTTTT; CDR3aa: CASSGFNAGGTNEKLFF
abundance: .; v_gene: TRBV6-5; j_gene: TRBJ2-3; d_gene: .; CDR3nt: TGTGTCAGCAGCCCGCATGAGAGGGCAGATACGCAGTATTTT; CDR3aa: CVSSPHERADTQYF
abundance: once; v_gene: TRBV4-1; j_gene: TRBJ1-6; d_gene: TRBD1; CDR3nt: TGCGCCAGCAGCCAGACTACAGGGGGGGATTCACCCCTCCACTTT; CDR3aa: CASSQTTGGDSPLHF
abundance: .; v_gene: TRBV24-1; j_gene: TRBJ1-2; d_gene: TRBD1; CDR3nt: TGTGCCACCAGTGATCCCAGGACAGGGGGTTATGGCTACACCTTC; CDR3aa: CATSDPRTGGYGYTF
abundance: .; v_gene: TRBV28; j_gene: TRBJ1-5; d_gene: TRBD1; CDR3nt: TGTGCCAGCAGTTTATCTACAGGGGTTAGCAATCAGCCCCAGCATTTT; CDR3aa: CASSLSTGVSNQPQHF
abundance: .; v_gene: TRBV6-1; j_gene: TRBJ2-3; d_gene: TRBD2; CDR3nt: TGTGCCAGTCAACTAGCGGAGCCGGGTTGGCAGTATTTT; CDR3aa: CASQLAEPGWQYF
abundance: .; v_gene: TRBV19; j_gene: TRBJ1-1; d_gene: .; CDR3nt: TGTGCCAGTAGGACAGACAGGCAAACTGAAGCTTTCTTT; CDR3aa: CASRTDRQTEAFF
abundance: .; v_gene: TRBV28; j_gene: TRBJ2-4; d_gene: TRBD2; CDR3nt: TGTGCCAGCCGGGGGGGAAACCTAGCCAAAAACATTCAGTACTTC; CDR3aa: CASRGGNLAKNIQYF
abundance: .; v_gene: TRBV15; j_gene: TRBJ1-1; d_gene: .; CDR3nt: TGTGCCACCAGCCAACAGGGGAACACTGAAGCTTTCTTT; CDR3aa: CATSQQGNTEAFF
abundance: .; v_gene: TRBV7-8; j_gene: TRBJ1-4; d_gene: .; CDR3nt: TGTGCCAGCAGCTTAGGGGCAGGGAATGAAAAACTGTTTTTT; CDR3aa: CASSLGAGNEKLFF
abundance: .; v_gene: TRBV18; j_gene: TRBJ1-5; d_gene: .; CDR3nt: TGTGCCAGCTCGAGAGGGAATAGCAATCAGCCCCAGCATTTT; CDR3aa: CASSRGNSNQPQHF
abundance: .; v_gene: TRBV25-1; j_gene: TRBJ2-1; d_gene: .; CDR3nt: TGTGCCAGCAGTGAGCGGGGCGAATACAATGAGCAGTTCTTC; CDR3aa: CASSERGEYNEQFF
abundance: once; v_gene: TRBV11-3; j_gene: TRBJ2-2; d_gene: .; CDR3nt: TGTGCCAGCAGCTCTAACACCGGGGAGCTGTTTTTT; CDR3aa: CASSSNTGELFF
abundance: .; v_gene: TRBV7-3; j_gene: TRBJ2-7; d_gene: .; CDR3nt: TGTGCCAGCAGCATAGGGGCCCCCTCCTACGAGCAGTACTTC; CDR3aa: CASSIGAPSYEQYF
abundance: once; v_gene: TRBV7-3; j_gene: TRBJ2-3; d_gene: TRBD2; CDR3nt: TGTGCCAGCAGCACGGGACTAGCGGGAGGGACAGATACGCAGTATTTT; CDR3aa: CASSTGLAGGTDTQYF
abundance: .; v_gene: TRBV24-1; j_gene: TRBJ1-6; d_gene: .; CDR3nt: TGTGCCACACGGCATTGGAGCTCCTATAATTCACCCCTCCACTTT; CDR3aa: CATRHWSSYNSPLHF